Presented here are 12 T cell receptor beta chains from one specimen sequenced in a study of CD8+ T cells in alopecia areata. Extracted from the samples, RNA was reverse transcribed into cDNA to serve as the sequencing template. Method: immunoSEQ multiplex PCR; TCRdb's copy keeps in-frame clones and lacks some. The sample contains over 80,000 clones, roughly 40% of which appear only once. Described treatment: oral pan-JAK inhibitor, 5-10 mg twice daily. Specimen: CD8+ T cells sorted from blood, collected at week 24, from a patient treated with tofacitinib. These TCRs come from a human donor with alopecia areata.

The rearrangement joins TRBV2 to TRBJ2-2, with 10 bases aligning to TRBD1. This CDR3 is 18 amino acids long. Losses at the gene ends were 0 bases for V and 3 bases for J; bases not matched to a gene: 7. From germline, CDR1 is SNHLY and CDR2 FYNNEI. CDR3 sequence: CASSEAPLDRGDTGELFF. The CDR3 DNA sequence: TGTGCCAGCAGTGAAGCGCCACTGGACAGGGGGGACACCGGGGAGCTGTTTTTT.

V usage is TRBV5-1 and J usage is TRBJ2-7, with 7 nucleotides matching TRBD1. In germline, CDR1 is SGHRS, CDR2 YFSETQ. The ends lost 2 bases at V and 7 bases at J; junction bases unmatched: 3. The CDR3 has 12 amino acids. The CDR3 sequence is CASSFQGVEQYF. CDR3 DNA sequence: TGCGCCAGCAGCTTCCAGGGGGTAGAGCAGTACTTC.

The chain employs TRBV6-1 and TRBJ2-3, with D possibly being TRBD2 (6 bases). Germline assignment: CDR1 MNHNS and CDR2 SASEGT. This CDR3 is 15 amino acids long. With 7 bases removed from V and 2 bases from J, the gap between germline ends came to 16 bases. The CDR3 spells CASTLRAGYTDTQYF. The CDR3 bases are TGTGCCAGCACCCTGAGGGCGGGATACACAGATACGCAGTATTTT.

This clone was found a few times. The chain carries TRBV7-6 and TRBJ2-3; TRBD2 matches at 8 bases. Trimming cost V 1 base and J 6 bases; bases outside gene matches: 6. Looked up from germline, CDR1 is SGHVS and CDR2 is FNYEAQ. The CDR3 sequence is 15 residues long. DNA of the CDR3: TGTGCCAGCAGCTTAGGTACAGCGGGAGTTGATACGCAGTATTTT. It specifies CASSLGTAGVDTQYF.

Concerning this clone itself: Other DNA variants within this sample encode the same CDR3. The chain is built from TRBV25-1 and TRBJ2-1, with D hard to call. Trimming shortened V by 4 bases and J by 6 bases, and 4 bases separated the two germline ends. The CDR3 runs to 11 residues. CDR1 MGHDK and CDR2 SYGVNS come from the germline V gene. CDR3 loop: CASSVGNEQFF. CDR3 DNA: TGTGCCAGCAGTGTAGGCAATGAGCAGTTCTTC.

The CDR3 DNA reads TGTGCCATCAGTGACGGGGGACAGGGACTTAATGAGCAGTTCTTC. This encodes CAISDGGQGLNEQFF. V usage is TRBV10-3 and J usage is TRBJ2-1; 9 positions match TRBD1. Germline V lookup: CDR1 ENHRY, CDR2 SYGVKD. V lost 3 bases, J lost 7 bases, and 7 bases stayed unmatched. The CDR3 is made up of 15 amino acids.

This clone came up a few times. The genes are TRBV29-1 and TRBJ2-1; 7 nucleotides agree with TRBD2. After removal of 7 bases from V and 3 bases from J, the junction contained 6 bases not matched to a gene. This CDR3 contains 13 residues. The germline V gene encodes CDR1 SQVTM and CDR2 ANQGSEA. CDR3 nucleotides: TGCAGCGCCCATGGGGGGGGCTACAATGAGCAGTTCTTC. Its translation: CSAHGGGYNEQFF.

The chain links TRBV9 to TRBJ2-7; 9 bases line up with TRBD2. The CDR3 extends over 16 amino acids. CDR1 is SGDLS, CDR2 YYNGEE, per germline. V lost 3 bases to trimming and J lost 6 bases; unmatched junction nucleotides: 13. This CDR3 is CASSGEAGTSSLEQYF. The CDR3 DNA is TGTGCCAGCAGCGGAGAAGCCGGGACTAGCTCGCTCGAGCAGTACTTC.

The chain uses TRBV6-4 and TRBJ2-3; TRBD2 agrees at 8 bases. Germline assignment: CDR1 MRHNA and CDR2 SNTAGT. The CDR3 has 15 residues. The V and J ends lost 4 bases and 5 bases, in that order; junction bases with no gene match: 8. The CDR3 region is CASSGAGGRRDTQYF. CDR3 sequence (DNA): TGTGCCAGCAGTGGGGCGGGAGGTAGGAGAGATACGCAGTATTTT.

This chain connects TRBV13 to TRBJ1-1; no clear D. Germline V lookup: CDR1 PRHDT, CDR2 FYEKMQ (reference sequence). The CDR3 has 13 amino acids. With 5 bases removed from V and 2 bases from J, the gap between germline ends came to 9 bases. This CDR3 is CASSPLLNTEAFF. CDR3 sequence (DNA): TGTGCCAGCAGCCCCCTTCTAAACACTGAAGCTTTCTTT.

There are a few counts of this clone. The gene calls are TRBV27 and TRBJ2-1; 8 bases agree with TRBD2. V lost 5 bases to trimming and J lost 2 bases; unmatched junction nucleotides: 8. This CDR3 has 16 residues. Germline V CDR1 and CDR2: MNHEY, SMNVEV (reference sequence). The CDR3 is CASSETGTSPYNEQFF. CDR3 nucleotide sequence: TGTGCCAGCAGTGAGACCGGGACTAGTCCCTACAATGAGCAGTTCTTC.

The chain employs TRBV9 and TRBJ2-5; TRBD2 agrees at 7 bases. The germline V gene encodes CDR1 SGDLS and CDR2 YYNGEE. This CDR3 is 15 amino acids long. With 1 base clipped from V and 5 bases from J, the junction kept 8 bases outside the gene matches. The CDR3 loop is CASSVWDGGTETQYF. The CDR3 DNA sequence: TGTGCCAGCAGCGTATGGGACGGGGGGACGGAGACCCAGTACTTC.